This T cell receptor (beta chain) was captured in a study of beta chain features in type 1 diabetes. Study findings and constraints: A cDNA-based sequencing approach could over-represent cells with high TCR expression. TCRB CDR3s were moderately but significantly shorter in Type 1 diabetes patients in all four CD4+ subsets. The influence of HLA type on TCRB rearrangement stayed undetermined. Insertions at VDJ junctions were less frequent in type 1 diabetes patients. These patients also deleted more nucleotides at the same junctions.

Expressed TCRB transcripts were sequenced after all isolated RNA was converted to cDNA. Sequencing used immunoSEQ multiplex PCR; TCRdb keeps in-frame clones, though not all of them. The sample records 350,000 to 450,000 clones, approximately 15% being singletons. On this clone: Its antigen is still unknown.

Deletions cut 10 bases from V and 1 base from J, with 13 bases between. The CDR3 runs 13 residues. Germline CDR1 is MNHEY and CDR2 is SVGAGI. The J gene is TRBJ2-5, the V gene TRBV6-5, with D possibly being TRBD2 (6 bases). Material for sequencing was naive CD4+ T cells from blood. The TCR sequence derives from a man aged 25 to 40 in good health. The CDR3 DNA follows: TGTGCCACTCGGAGGGGTCGCCAAGAGACCCAGTACTTC. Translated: CATRRGRQETQYF.